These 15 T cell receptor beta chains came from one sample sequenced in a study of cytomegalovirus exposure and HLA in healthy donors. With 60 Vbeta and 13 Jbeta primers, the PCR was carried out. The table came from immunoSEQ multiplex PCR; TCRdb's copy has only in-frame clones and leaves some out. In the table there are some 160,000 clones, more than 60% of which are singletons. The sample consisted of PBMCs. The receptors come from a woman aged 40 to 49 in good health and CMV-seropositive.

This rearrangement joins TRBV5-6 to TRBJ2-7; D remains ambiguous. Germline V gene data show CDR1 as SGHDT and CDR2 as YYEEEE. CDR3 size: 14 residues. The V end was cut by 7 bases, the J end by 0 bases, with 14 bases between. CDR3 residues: CASRRTTGSYEQYF. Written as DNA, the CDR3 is TGTGCCAGCCGCCGAACGACTGGCTCCTACGAGCAGTACTTC. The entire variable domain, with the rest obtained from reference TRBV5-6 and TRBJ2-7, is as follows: DAGVTQSPTHLIKTRGQQVTLRCSPKSGHDTVSWYQQALGQGPQFIFQYYEEEERQRGNFPDRFSGHQFPNYSSELNVNALLLGDSALYLCASRRTTGSYEQYFGPGTRLTVT.

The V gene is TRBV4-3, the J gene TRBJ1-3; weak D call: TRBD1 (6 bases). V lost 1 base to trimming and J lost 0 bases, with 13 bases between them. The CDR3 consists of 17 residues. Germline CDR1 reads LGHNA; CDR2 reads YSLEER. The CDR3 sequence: CASSQGAGGASGNTIYF. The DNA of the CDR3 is TGCGCCAGCAGCCAAGGGGCTGGGGGCGCCTCTGGAAACACCATATATTTT.

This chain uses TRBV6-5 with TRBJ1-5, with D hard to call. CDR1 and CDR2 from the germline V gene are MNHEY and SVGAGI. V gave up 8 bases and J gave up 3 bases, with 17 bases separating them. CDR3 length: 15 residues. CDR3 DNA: TGTGCCAGCCGCCGCGGGAACTCGAACAATCAGCCCCAGCATTTT. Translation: CASRRGNSNNQPQHF.

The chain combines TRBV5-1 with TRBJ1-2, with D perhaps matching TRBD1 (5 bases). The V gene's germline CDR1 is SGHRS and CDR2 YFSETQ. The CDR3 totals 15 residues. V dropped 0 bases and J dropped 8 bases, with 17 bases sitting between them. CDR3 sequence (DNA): TGCGCCAGCAGCTTGGAACGGGGGAACTCAGGGGGCTACACCTTC. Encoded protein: CASSLERGNSGGYTF.

The CDR3 DNA follows: TGCGCCAGCAGCCCGGGACTAGCGGGGTACGAAGAGACCCAGTACTTC. It specifies CASSPGLAGYEETQYF. The chain combines TRBV5-1 with TRBJ2-5; 13 bases match TRBD2. CDR1 and CDR2 from the germline V gene are SGHRS and YFSETQ. The trim removed 4 bases at V and 3 bases at J, leaving 6 bases unmatched. The CDR3 consists of 16 residues.

The CDR3 sequence: CASSTGTGLYTEAFF. CDR3 nucleotides: TGCGCCAGCAGCACCGGGACAGGGTTATACACTGAAGCTTTCTTT. The rearrangement uses TRBV5-1 and TRBJ1-1; 9 positions match TRBD1. The CDR3 is 15 amino acids. Germline lookup yields CDR1 SGHRS and CDR2 YFSETQ. The V gene end was trimmed by 4 bases and the J gene end by 3 bases; junction bases not matched to a gene: 7.

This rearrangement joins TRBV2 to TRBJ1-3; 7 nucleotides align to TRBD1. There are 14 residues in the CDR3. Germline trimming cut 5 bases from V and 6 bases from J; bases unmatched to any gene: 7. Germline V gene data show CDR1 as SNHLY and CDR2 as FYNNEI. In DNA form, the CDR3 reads TGTGCCAGCAGTCGACAGGGTCTGGTAAACACCATATATTTT. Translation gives CASSRQGLVNTIYF.

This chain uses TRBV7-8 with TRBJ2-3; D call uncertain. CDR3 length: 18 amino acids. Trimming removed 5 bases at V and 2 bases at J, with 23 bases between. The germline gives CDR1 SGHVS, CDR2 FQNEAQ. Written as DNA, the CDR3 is TGTGCCAGCAGCCATATCCTATCTGTACGAGGAGACACAGATACGCAGTATTTT. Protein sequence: CASSHILSVRGDTDTQYF.

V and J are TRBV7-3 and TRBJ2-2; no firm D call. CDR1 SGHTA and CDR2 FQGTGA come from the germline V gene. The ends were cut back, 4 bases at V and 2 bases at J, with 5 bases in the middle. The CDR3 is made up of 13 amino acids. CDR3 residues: CASSSSNTGELFF. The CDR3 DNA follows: TGTGCCAGCAGCTCTAGTAACACCGGGGAGCTGTTTTTT.

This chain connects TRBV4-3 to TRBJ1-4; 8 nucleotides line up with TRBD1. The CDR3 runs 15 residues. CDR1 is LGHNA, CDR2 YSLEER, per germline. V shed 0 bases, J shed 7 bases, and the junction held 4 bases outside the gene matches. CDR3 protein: CASSQEGRGREKLFF. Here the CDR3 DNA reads TGCGCCAGCAGCCAAGAGGGCAGGGGGCGTGAAAAACTGTTTTTT.

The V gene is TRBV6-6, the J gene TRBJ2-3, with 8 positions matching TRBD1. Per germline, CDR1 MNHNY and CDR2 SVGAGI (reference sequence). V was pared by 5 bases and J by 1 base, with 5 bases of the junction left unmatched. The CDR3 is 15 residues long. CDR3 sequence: CASSGQGVGTDTQYF. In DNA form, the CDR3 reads TGTGCCAGCAGTGGACAGGGCGTGGGCACAGATACGCAGTATTTT.

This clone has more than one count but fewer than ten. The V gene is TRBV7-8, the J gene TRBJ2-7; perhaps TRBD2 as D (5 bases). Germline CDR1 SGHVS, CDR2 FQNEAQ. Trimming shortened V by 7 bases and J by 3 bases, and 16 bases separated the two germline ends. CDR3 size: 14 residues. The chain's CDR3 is CASTSQASSYEQYF. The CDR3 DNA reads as TGTGCCAGCACCTCCCAGGCTAGCAGCTACGAGCAGTACTTC. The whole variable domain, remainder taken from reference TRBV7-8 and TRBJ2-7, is GAGVSQSPRYKVAKRGQDVALRCDPISGHVSLFWYQQALGQGPEFLTYFQNEAQLDKSGLPSDRFFAERPEGSVSTLKIQRTQQEDSAVYLCASTSQASSYEQYFGPGTRLTVT.

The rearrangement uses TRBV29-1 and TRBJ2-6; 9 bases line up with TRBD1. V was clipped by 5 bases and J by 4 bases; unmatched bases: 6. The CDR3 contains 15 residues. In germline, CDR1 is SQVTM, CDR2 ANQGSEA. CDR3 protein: CSVPGTGTGANVLTF. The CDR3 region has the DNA TGCAGCGTTCCCGGGACAGGGACCGGGGCCAACGTCCTGACTTTC.

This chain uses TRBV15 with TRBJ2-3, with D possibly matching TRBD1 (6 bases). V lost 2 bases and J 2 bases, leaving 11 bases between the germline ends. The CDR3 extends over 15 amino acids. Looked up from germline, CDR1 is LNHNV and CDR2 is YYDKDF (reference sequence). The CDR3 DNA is TGTGCCACCAGCAGAACAGGGTTAGACACAGATACGCAGTATTTT. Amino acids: CATSRTGLDTDTQYF.

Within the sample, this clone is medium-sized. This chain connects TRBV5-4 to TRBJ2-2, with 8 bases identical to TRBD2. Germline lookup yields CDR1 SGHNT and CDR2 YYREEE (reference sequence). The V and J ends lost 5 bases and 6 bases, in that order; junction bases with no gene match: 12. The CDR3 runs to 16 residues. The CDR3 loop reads CASRPDGLALPGELFF. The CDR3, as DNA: TGTGCCAGCAGGCCAGACGGACTAGCCCTCCCCGGGGAGCTGTTTTTT.